The 10 T cell receptor beta chains in this list originate from one sample, sequenced in a study of blood T cell repertoires in COVID-19. The assay was immunoSEQ multiplex PCR, and TCRdb's table has in-frame clones only and misses some. This table has about 100,000 clones, 88% appearing once. Input material: peripheral blood. The receptors derive from a human donor in a cohort sampled during active COVID-19.

This clone was recorded only once. The chain employs TRBV5-1 and TRBJ2-7, with a possible D match to TRBD1 (6 bases). Trimming pared 4 bases from V and 0 bases from J, leaving 14 bases between. Germline CDR1 reads SGHRS; CDR2 reads YFSETQ. CDR3 size: 15 residues. CDR3 sequence: CASSPDSASSYEQYF. DNA of the CDR3: TGCGCCAGCAGCCCGGACAGCGCGAGCTCCTACGAGCAGTACTTC.

The chain combines TRBV5-1 with TRBJ1-5; D uncertain. Trimming removed 0 bases at V and 5 bases at J, with 6 bases between. The CDR3 runs 13 residues. Germline V gene sequence: CDR1 SGHRS, CDR2 YFSETQ. The CDR3 protein is CASSLGRDQPQHF. CDR3 bases: TGCGCCAGCAGCTTGGGACGGGATCAGCCCCAGCATTTT.

This chain joins TRBV24-1 and TRBJ2-3; TRBD2 matches at 8 bases. J gave up 3 bases and V 7 bases, and 8 bases lay outside the gene matches. The CDR3 consists of 15 residues. The germline V gene has CDR1 KGHDR and CDR2 SFDVKD. CDR3 sequence reads: CATSGGGGVTDTQYF. The CDR3 DNA is TGTGCCACCAGCGGGGGGGGAGGGGTGACAGATACGCAGTATTTT.

This sequence joins TRBV7-8 and TRBJ1-4, with TRBD1 matching over 7 bases. After removal of 1 base from V and 0 bases from J, the junction contained 5 bases not matched to a gene. The germline gives CDR1 SGHVS, CDR2 FQNEAQ. This CDR3 has 17 amino acids. This chain's CDR3 is CASSLGGQSSTNEKLFF. Here the CDR3 DNA reads TGTGCCAGCAGCTTAGGGGGACAGAGCTCAACTAATGAAAAACTGTTTTTT. The full variable domain, completed using reference TRBV7-8 and TRBJ1-4, is GAGVSQSPRYKVAKRGQDVALRCDPISGHVSLFWYQQALGQGPEFLTYFQNEAQLDKSGLPSDRFFAERPEGSVSTLKIQRTQQEDSAVYLCASSLGGQSSTNEKLFFGSGTQLSVL.

The chain employs TRBV29-1 and TRBJ1-1; the D is unclear. Germline V lookup: CDR1 SQVTM, CDR2 ANQGSEA. CDR3 size: 12 residues. Trimming left V 5 bases short and J 4 bases short, with 11 bases between. The CDR3 coding sequence is TGCAGCGTTCTCGGTCGAGGCACTGAAGCTTTCTTT. This sequence encodes CSVLGRGTEAFF.

V and J are TRBV27 and TRBJ2-1; D gene unclear. The ends were cut back, 6 bases at V and 6 bases at J, with 12 bases in the middle. Germline CDR1 MNHEY, CDR2 SMNVEV (reference sequence). The CDR3 extends over 13 amino acids. CDR3 DNA: TGTGCCAGCAGCTCCCCCCCTAGCAATGAGCAGTTCTTC. This translates into CASSSPPSNEQFF.

The gene calls are TRBV5-1 and TRBJ2-2; 10 bases fit TRBD2. The CDR3 contains 15 residues. Unmatched junction bases numbered 2, after V lost 0 bases and J lost 6 bases. Germline V gene sequence: CDR1 SGHRS, CDR2 YFSETQ. The CDR3 protein is CASSLELAGAGELFF. DNA of the CDR3: TGCGCCAGCAGCTTGGAGCTAGCGGGAGCCGGGGAGCTGTTTTTT.

The gene calls are TRBV19 and TRBJ2-1; no firm D call. This CDR3 has 15 residues. The germline V gene encodes CDR1 LNHDA and CDR2 SQIVND (reference sequence). V lost 6 bases to trimming and J lost 0 bases, with 12 bases between them. This chain's CDR3 is CASRAEPSSYNEQFF. DNA for the CDR3: TGTGCCAGTAGGGCCGAACCTAGCTCCTACAATGAGCAGTTCTTC.

The chain links TRBV5-1 to TRBJ2-3; 7 positions match TRBD1. The germline CDR1 and CDR2 sequences are SGHRS and YFSETQ. V dropped 0 bases and J dropped 0; count of bases not matched to a gene: 1. This CDR3 has 15 amino acids. The CDR3 DNA reads as TGCGCCAGCAGCTTGGAGGGGGCTAGCACAGATACGCAGTATTTT. Translated, it gives CASSLEGASTDTQYF.

The V call is TRBV3-1 (or the pseudogene TRBV3-2), the J call TRBJ2-3; 9 nucleotides align to TRBD2. Losses at the gene ends were 7 bases for V and 6 bases for J; bases not matched to a gene: 8. The germline V gene encodes CDR1 LGHDT and CDR2 YNNKEL (reference sequence). The CDR3 has 14 residues. The CDR3 DNA is TGTGCCAGCACGATTAGCGGGAGTTCTGATACGCAGTATTTT. Its translation: CASTISGSSDTQYF.